A selection of T cell receptor beta chains follows, all from one sample in a study of CD8 T cells in ankylosing spondylitis. TCRdb called the 5' RACE reads again in MiXCR, with one record for every CDR3 protein. The table has approximately 350,000 distinct CDR3 sequences, approximately 22% seen once; the top ten hold about 12%. The sample comprised blood, either unsorted or a sorted T cell fraction (not recorded which). All receptors come from a male donor with ankylosing spondylitis or in good health (not recorded which). The CDR3 runs from the conserved cysteine through the conserved F or W. Each record gives: J gene, clone size, D gene, V gene, CDR3 DNA, CDR3 protein. A D gene is named only where the DNA matches it firmly. The size field is filled for only some rows; it gives once, few, many or a size class.

TRBJ2-2,few,-,TRBV20-1,TGCAGTGCTAGGGGACGGCAGACCGGGGAGCTGTTTTTT,CSARGRQTGELFF
TRBJ2-5,once,-,TRBV23-1,TGCGCCAGCACTCCGGGGACCCAAGAGACCCAGTACTTC,CASTPGTQETQYF
TRBJ2-3,-,-,TRBV30,TGTGCCTGGAGGATCTATCCCACAGATACGCAGTATTTT,CAWRIYPTDTQYF
TRBJ2-5,-,-,TRBV28,TGTGCCACTGTCGGGACGGGGGCCCAAGAGACCCAGTACTTC,CATVGTGAQETQYF
TRBJ2-2,few,-,TRBV10-2,TGCGCCAGCCTGAGGGGCGGGGAGCTGTTTTTT,CASLRGGELFF
TRBJ2-5,-,-,TRBV15,TGTGCCACCAGCACCGACCAGAGGGAGACCCAGTACTTC,CATSTDQRETQYF
TRBJ2-7,-,-,TRBV20-1,TGCAGTGCCCCGGCTGGATACGAGCAGTACTTC,CSAPAGYEQYF
TRBJ2-2,few,TRBD1,TRBV7-9,TGTGCCAGCAGCTCCACACAGGGGTACACCGGGGAGCTGTTTTTT,CASSSTQGYTGELFF
TRBJ2-7,-,-,TRBV5-6,TGTGCCAGCAGCTTGGATGCCGACGGGGCCTCCTACGAGCAGTACTTC,CASSLDADGASYEQYF
TRBJ2-3,-,-,TRBV9,TGTGCCAGCAGCGTAGTTGCGGCAGATACGCAGTATTTT,CASSVVAADTQYF
TRBJ2-3,-,-,TRBV4-1,TGCGCCAGCAGCCGGGAAAGCACAGATACGCAGTATTTT,CASSRESTDTQYF
TRBJ2-3,few,TRBD2,TRBV20-1,TGCAGTGCTACCGAAGCGGGGGGGAACACAGATACGCAGTATTTT,CSATEAGGNTDTQYF
TRBJ1-1,few,-,TRBV27,TGTGCCAGCAGTTTAACCCCGCTTATGAACACTGAAGCTTTCTTT,CASSLTPLMNTEAFF
TRBJ2-1,-,-,TRBV12-5,TGTGCTAGTGCCGAGAGGCGAAGCTCCTACAATGAGCAGTTCTTC,CASAERRSSYNEQFF
TRBJ2-1,-,TRBD2,TRBV29-1,TGCAGCGTTCTAGCGGGGGCCAAGGGGTCCTACAATGAGCAGTTCTTC,CSVLAGAKGSYNEQFF
TRBJ2-1,many,TRBD1,TRBV12-3/TRBV12-4,TGTGCCAGCAGGCCGGGACAGTACAATGAGCAGTTCTTC,CASRPGQYNEQFF
TRBJ2-5,many,-,TRBV29-1,TGCAGCACCCGATCAGGGGAGTACCAAGAGACCCAGTACTTC,CSTRSGEYQETQYF
TRBJ2-7,many,-,TRBV20-1,TGCAGTGCTAGACCCCGACAGTCTTACGAGCAGTACTTC,CSARPRQSYEQYF
TRBJ2-7,-,-,TRBV4-2,TGTGCCCCTCCATCCTACGAGCAGTACTTC,CAPPSYEQYF
TRBJ2-7,-,TRBD1,TRBV20-1,TGCAGTGCCCGGGGACAGGGAAACTACGAGCAGTACTTC,CSARGQGNYEQYF
TRBJ2-1,few,-,TRBV7-2,TGTGCCAGCAGCTTATGGGAAACCACCTACAATGAGCAGTTCTTC,CASSLWETTYNEQFF
TRBJ2-1,few,TRBD2,TRBV25-1,TGTGCCAGCAGTGAGGTAGGACTAGCAGGGAATGAGCAGTTCTTC,CASSEVGLAGNEQFF
TRBJ2-7,-,-,TRBV5-1,TGCGCCAGCAGCTTGGAAGGGACAACTAGCTCCTACGAGCAGTACTTC,CASSLEGTTSSYEQYF
TRBJ2-3,few,TRBD1,TRBV9,TGTGCCAGCAGCAAACAGGGGGCGCCTACAGATACGCAGTATTTT,CASSKQGAPTDTQYF
TRBJ2-7,-,-,TRBV3-1,TGTGCCAGCAGCCACGACCTAGTAAAGGTGCAGTACTTC,CASSHDLVKVQYF
TRBJ1-5,-,TRBD1,TRBV12-3/TRBV12-4,TGTGCCAGCAGTCCGGGGACAGCTTATAGCAATCAGCCCCAGCATTTT,CASSPGTAYSNQPQHF
TRBJ2-3,-,-,TRBV4-1,TGCGTCAGCAGCCCACACGGGGGAGGGGGCGCAGATACGCAGTATTTT,CVSSPHGGGGADTQYF